This TCR beta chain was retrieved from a study of CD8+ T cells in alopecia areata. The V end was cut by 3 bases, the J end by 0 bases, with 11 bases between. CDR1 and CDR2 from the germline V gene are LNHDA and SQIVND (reference sequence). This CDR3 comprises 16 residues. Treatment: oral pan-JAK inhibitor, 5-10 mg twice daily. Patients with alopecia areata provided lesional scalp punch biopsies as well as peripheral blood. Reverse transcribed after extraction, RNA yielded cDNA as the sequencing template. Clones were sequenced by immunoSEQ multiplex PCR, and TCRdb holds only the in-frame ones, with some missing. This table has 130,000 or so clones, roughly nine tenths appearing once.

The source is a human donor with alopecia areata. This chain uses TRBV19 with TRBJ1-4; D is undetermined. The material was CD8+ T cells sorted from blood, obtained at week 4, from a patient treated with tofacitinib. In nucleotides, the CDR3 is TGTGCCAGTAGTATCGGGCAGTTTGCAACTAATGAAAAACTGTTTTTT. Translation: CASSIGQFATNEKLFF.